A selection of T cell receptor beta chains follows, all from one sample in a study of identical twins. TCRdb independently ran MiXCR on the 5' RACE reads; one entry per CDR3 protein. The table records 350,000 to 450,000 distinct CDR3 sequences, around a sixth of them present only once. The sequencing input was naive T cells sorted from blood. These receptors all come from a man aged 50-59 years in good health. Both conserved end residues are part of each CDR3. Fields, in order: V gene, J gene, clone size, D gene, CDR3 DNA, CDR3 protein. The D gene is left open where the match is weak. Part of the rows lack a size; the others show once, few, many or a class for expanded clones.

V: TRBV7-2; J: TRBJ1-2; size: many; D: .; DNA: TGTGCCAGCAGCTGGTCGGGGGTTCTTAGGGGCTACACCTTC; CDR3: CASSWSGVLRGYTF
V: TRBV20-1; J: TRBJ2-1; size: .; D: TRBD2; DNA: TGCAGTGCGCCTCCGGGACTAGCGGGAGGAAGATCCTACAATGAGCAGTTCTTC; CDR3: CSAPPGLAGGRSYNEQFF
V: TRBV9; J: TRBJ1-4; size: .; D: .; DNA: TGTGCCAGCAGCGTAGGGATTGCAACTAATGAAAAACTGTTTTTT; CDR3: CASSVGIATNEKLFF
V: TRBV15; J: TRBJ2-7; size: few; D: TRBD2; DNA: TGTGCCACCAGCAGAGATCGGGGGAAGCGGGGGAGCTCCTACGAGCAGTACTTC; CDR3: CATSRDRGKRGSSYEQYF
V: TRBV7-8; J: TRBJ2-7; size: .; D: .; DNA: TGTGCCAGCAGCTTACCTACGGACATCCTTTTGTACTTC; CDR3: CASSLPTDILLYF
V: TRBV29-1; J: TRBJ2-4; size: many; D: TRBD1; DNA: TGCAGCGCCGGGGACAGATTAGCCAAAAACATTCAGTACTTC; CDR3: CSAGDRLAKNIQYF
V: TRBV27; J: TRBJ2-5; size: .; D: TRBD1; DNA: TGTGCCAGCAGTCGACAGGGCTGGGAGACCCAGTACTTC; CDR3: CASSRQGWETQYF
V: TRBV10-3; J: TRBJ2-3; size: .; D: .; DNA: TGTGCCATCAGTGGCCCAGAGCAGAGGGCAGCAGATACGCAGTATTTT; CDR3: CAISGPEQRAADTQYF
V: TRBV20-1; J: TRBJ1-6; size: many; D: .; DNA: TGCAGTGCATCGTCGGGGCCGCAGTATTCACCCCTCCACTTT; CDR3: CSASSGPQYSPLHF
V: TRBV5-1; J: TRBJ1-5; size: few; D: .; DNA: TGCGCCAGCAGCTTGGACGGAGGCTATAGCAATCAGCCCCAGCATTTT; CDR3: CASSLDGGYSNQPQHF
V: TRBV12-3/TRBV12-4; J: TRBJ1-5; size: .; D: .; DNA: TGTGCCAGCAGTTTTCGACAGGCGAACAATCAGCCCCAGCATTTT; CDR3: CASSFRQANNQPQHF
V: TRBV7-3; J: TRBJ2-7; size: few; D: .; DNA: TGTGCCAGCAGCTTAACACCGGGCGGGGCCCTCGTAAGCTACGAGCAGTACTTC; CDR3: CASSLTPGGALVSYEQYF
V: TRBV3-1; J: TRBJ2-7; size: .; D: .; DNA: TGTGCCAGCAGCCAAGTGTACGGCTACGAGCAGTACTTC; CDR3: CASSQVYGYEQYF
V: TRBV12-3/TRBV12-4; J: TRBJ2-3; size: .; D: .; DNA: TGTGCCAGCAGTTTCCTAGCCGCTAGCACAGATACGCAGTATTTT; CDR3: CASSFLAASTDTQYF
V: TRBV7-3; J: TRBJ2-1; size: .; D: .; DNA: TGTGCCAGCAGCCCGGGACAGGGGACTAGCCCGGTCTTC; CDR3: CASSPGQGTSPVF
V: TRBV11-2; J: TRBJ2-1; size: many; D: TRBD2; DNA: TGTGCCAGCAGCTTAGAATTCCCGGGACTAGCGGGAGACGAGCAGTTCTTC; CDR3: CASSLEFPGLAGDEQFF
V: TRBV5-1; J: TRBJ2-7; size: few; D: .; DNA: TGCGCCAGCAGCTTGGGGTTAGAAATCTACGAGCAGTACTTC; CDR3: CASSLGLEIYEQYF
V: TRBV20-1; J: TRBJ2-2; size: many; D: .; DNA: TGCAGTGCCCAACAGGGAACCGGGACCGGGGAGCTGTTTTTT; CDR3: CSAQQGTGTGELFF
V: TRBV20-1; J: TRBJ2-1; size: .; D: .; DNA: TGCAGGGCCGGGGGTGAGCAGTTCTTC; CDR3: CRAGGEQFF
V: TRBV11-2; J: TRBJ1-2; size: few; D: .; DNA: TGTGCCAGCAGCTTCGGAGAGGGAGGCTATGGCTACACCTTC; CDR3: CASSFGEGGYGYTF